The subject of this entry is one TCR beta chain. What it recognizes is unknown. These data are taken from a study of a mutant IDH1 vaccine in newly diagnosed glioma. Study summary: Once 4-6 weeks had passed after radiotherapy alone, vaccination started, or it started with temozolomide cycles. Of the patients given treatment, roughly 60% were male and 37.5% were female, and a mean age of about 44 years was recorded. Most patients had received both radiotherapy and temozolomide, the prior options being radiotherapy, temozolomide, or both. Visit V12 happened at week 35; visit V13 happened at week 47.

Time point defined: week 47, end of study. With topical imiquimod, each dose of the vaccine consisted of 300 ug of mutant IDH1 20-mer peptide. Sequencing used immunoSEQ multiplex PCR; TCRdb keeps in-frame clones, though not all of them. This sample has 30,000 to 35,000 clones, with over 85% found just once. CDR1 is MDHEN and CDR2 is SYDVKM in the germline V gene. Trimming took 2 bases from V and 10 from J, leaving 12 bases between them. The CDR3 runs to 14 residues. This specimen was PBMCs, taken from a glioma patient whose treatment included an IDH1 peptide vaccine. The receptor comes from a middle-aged man with glioma. The chain recombines TRBV28 with TRBJ1-6, with TRBD1 as a possible D gene (5 bases). This CDR3 is CASSLAQGRSPLHF. CDR3 coding DNA: TGTGCCAGCAGTTTAGCGCAGGGAAGGTCACCCCTCCACTTT.